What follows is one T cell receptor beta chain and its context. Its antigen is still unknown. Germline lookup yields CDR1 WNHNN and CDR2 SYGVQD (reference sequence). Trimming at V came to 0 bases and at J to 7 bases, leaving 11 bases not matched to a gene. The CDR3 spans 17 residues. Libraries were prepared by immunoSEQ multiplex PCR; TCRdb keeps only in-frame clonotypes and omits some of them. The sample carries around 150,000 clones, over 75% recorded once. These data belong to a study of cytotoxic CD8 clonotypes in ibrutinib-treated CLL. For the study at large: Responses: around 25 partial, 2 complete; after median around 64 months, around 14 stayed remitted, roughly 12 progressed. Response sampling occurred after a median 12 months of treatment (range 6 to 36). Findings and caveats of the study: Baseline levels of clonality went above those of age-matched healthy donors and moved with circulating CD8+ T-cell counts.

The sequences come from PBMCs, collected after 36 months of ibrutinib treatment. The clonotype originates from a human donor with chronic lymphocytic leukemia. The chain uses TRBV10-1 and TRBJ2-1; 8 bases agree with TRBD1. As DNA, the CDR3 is TGCGCCAGCAGTGAGTCGGGAGACAGGGGAAAAGTAAATGAGCAGTTCTTC. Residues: CASSESGDRGKVNEQFF.